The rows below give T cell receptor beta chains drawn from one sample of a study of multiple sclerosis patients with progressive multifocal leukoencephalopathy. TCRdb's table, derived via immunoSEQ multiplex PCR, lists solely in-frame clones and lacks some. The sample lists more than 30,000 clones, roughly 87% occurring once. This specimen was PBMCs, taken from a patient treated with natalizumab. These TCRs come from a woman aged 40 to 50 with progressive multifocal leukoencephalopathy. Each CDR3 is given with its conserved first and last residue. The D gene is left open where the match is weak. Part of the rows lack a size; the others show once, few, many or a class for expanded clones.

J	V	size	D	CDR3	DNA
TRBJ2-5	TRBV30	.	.	CAWRYRTEETQYF	TGTGCCTGGCGATACCGGACAGAAGAGACCCAGTACTTC
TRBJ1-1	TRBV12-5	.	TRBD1	CASGPTQGERAEAFF	TGTGCTAGTGGTCCTACTCAGGGGGAGAGGGCTGAAGCTTTCTTT
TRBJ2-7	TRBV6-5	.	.	CASSHTGIDEQYF	TGTGCCAGCAGTCACACAGGGATCGACGAGCAGTACTTC
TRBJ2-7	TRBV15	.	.	CATSRVGQGHTVGYEQYF	TGTGCCACCAGCAGAGTTGGTCAGGGACACACTGTCGGATACGAGCAGTACTTC
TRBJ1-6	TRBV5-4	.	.	CASSYDRSNSPLHF	TGTGCCAGCAGTTATGACCGGTCTAATTCACCCCTCCACTTT
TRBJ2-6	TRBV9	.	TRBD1	CASSIPPGTDNSGANVLTF	TGTGCCAGCAGCATCCCCCCCGGGACAGATAACTCTGGGGCCAACGTCCTGACTTTC
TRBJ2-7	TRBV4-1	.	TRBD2	CASSHVPSGDYEQYF	TGCGCCAGCAGCCACGTGCCTAGCGGTGACTACGAGCAGTACTTC
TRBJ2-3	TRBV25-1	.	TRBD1	CASTRDRGPDTQYF	TGTGCCAGCACCAGGGACAGGGGGCCGGATACGCAGTATTTT
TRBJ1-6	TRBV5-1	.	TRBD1	CASSLVGTGDSPLHF	TGCGCCAGCAGCTTGGTGGGGACAGGGGATTCACCCCTCCACTTT
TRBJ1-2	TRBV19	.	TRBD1	CASSIKGGRGYTF	TGTGCCAGTAGTATCAAAGGGGGCCGGGGCTACACCTTC
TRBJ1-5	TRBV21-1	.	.	CASSIRPGRNPSQPQHF	TGTGCCAGCAGCATCAGACCAGGGAGGAATCCATCTCAGCCCCAGCATTTT
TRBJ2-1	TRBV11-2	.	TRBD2	CASSILTSGSNEQFF	TGTGCCAGCAGCATTCTGACTAGCGGGAGCAATGAGCAGTTCTTC
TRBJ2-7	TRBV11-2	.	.	CASSLFQQSNEQYF	TGTGCCAGCAGCTTATTCCAGCAGTCCAACGAGCAGTACTTC
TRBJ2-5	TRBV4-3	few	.	CASSQAFQETQYF	TGCGCCAGCAGCCAAGCCTTTCAAGAGACCCAGTACTTC
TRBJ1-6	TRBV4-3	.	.	CASSQDPPGSSSYNSPLHF	TGCGCCAGCAGCCAAGATCCCCCCGGATCGAGCTCCTATAATTCACCCCTCCACTTT
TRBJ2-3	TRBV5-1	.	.	CASSLGGHLDTQYF	TGCGCCAGCAGCTTGGGGGGTCACCTAGATACGCAGTATTTT
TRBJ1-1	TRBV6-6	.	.	CASSYVQGQFTEAFF	TGTGCCAGCAGTTACGTCCAGGGGCAATTCACTGAAGCTTTCTTT
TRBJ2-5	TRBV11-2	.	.	CASRKEWEQYF	TGTGCCAGCCGCAAGGAGTGGGAGCAGTACTTC
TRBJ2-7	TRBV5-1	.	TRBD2	CASSSSGSTYEQYF	TGCGCCAGCAGCTCTAGCGGGAGCACCTACGAGCAGTACTTC
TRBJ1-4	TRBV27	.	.	CASSLILSGGNEKLFF	TGTGCCAGCAGTTTAATCTTGTCAGGAGGGAATGAAAAACTGTTTTTT
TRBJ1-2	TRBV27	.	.	CASSVTGSYGYTF	TGTGCCAGCAGCGTTACAGGGTCTTATGGCTACACCTTC
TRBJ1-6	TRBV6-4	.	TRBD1	CASRDSGEGGLISPLHF	TGTGCCAGTCGGGACAGTGGAGAGGGGGGTTTGATTTCACCCCTCCACTTT
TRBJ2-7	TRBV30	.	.	CAWRPGTGNYEQYF	TGTGCCTGGAGGCCAGGGACTGGCAACTACGAGCAGTACTTC
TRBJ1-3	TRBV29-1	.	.	CSVGATGNTIYF	TGCAGCGTTGGGGCAACGGGAAACACCATATATTTT
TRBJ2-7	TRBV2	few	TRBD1	CAVGDRGFYAPYEQYF	TGTGCCGTGGGGGACAGGGGATTTTACGCCCCATACGAGCAGTACTTC
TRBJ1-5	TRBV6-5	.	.	CASSERQTSQPQHF	TGTGCCAGCAGTGAGAGGCAGACCAGTCAGCCCCAGCATTTT
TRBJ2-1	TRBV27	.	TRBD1	CASSLRQGKGNEQFF	TGTGCCAGCAGTTTACGACAGGGGAAGGGCAATGAGCAGTTCTTC
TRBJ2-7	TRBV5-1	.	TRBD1	CASSLGPDRGSYEQYF	TGCGCCAGCAGCTTAGGGCCGGACAGGGGCTCCTACGAGCAGTACTTC
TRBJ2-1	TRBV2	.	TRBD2	CASSETSGTSYNEQFF	TGTGCCAGCAGTGAGACTAGCGGTACCTCCTACAATGAGCAGTTCTTC
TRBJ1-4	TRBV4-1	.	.	CASTPDPNEKLFF	TGCGCCAGCACCCCGGACCCTAATGAAAAACTGTTTTTT
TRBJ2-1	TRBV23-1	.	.	CAIRGTPYNEQFF	TGCGCTATCAGGGGCACCCCCTACAATGAGCAGTTCTTC
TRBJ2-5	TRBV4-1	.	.	CASSLVRQGQETQYF	TGCGCCAGCAGCCTAGTGAGGCAGGGGCAAGAGACCCAGTACTTC
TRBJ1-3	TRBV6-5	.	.	CASSYSEDGGNTIYF	TGTGCCAGCAGTTACTCGGAGGATGGGGGAAACACCATATATTTT
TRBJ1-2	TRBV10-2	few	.	CASRPAGTTNYGYTF	TGCGCCAGCAGACCGGCCGGGACAACCAACTATGGCTACACCTTC
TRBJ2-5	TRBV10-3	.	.	CAISAAEETQYF	TGTGCCATCAGCGCGGCAGAAGAGACCCAGTACTTC
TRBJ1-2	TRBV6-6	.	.	CASSYSSGNGYTF	TGTGCCAGCAGTTACTCGTCAGGGAATGGCTACACCTTC
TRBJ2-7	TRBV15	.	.	CATSRERVGGWVEYF	TGTGCCACCAGCAGAGAGCGGGTGGGAGGTTGGGTAGAGTACTTC